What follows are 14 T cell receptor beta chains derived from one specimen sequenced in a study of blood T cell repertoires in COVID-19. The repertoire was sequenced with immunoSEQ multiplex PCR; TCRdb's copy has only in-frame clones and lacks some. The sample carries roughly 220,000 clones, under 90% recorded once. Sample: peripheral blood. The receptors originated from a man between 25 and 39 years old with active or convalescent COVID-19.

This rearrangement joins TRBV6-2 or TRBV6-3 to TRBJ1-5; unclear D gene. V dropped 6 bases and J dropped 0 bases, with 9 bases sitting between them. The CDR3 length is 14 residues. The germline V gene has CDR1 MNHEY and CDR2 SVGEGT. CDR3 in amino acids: CASSPWSSNQPQHF. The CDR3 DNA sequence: TGTGCCAGCAGCCCTTGGAGTAGCAATCAGCCCCAGCATTTT.

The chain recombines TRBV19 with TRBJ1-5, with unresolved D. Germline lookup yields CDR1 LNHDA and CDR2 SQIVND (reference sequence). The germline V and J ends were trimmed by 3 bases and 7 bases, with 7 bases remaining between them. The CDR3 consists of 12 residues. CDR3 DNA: TGTGCCAGTAGTATCGGAGGGCAGCCCCAGCATTTT. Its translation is CASSIGGQPQHF.

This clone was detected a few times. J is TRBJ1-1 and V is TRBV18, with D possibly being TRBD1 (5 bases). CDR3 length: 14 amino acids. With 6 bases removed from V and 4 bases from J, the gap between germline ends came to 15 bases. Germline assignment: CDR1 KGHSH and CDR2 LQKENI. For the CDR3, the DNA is TGTGCCAGCTCCCCAGAACAGGTGGGCACTGAAGCTTTCTTT. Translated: CASSPEQVGTEAFF. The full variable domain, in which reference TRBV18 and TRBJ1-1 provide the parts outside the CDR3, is NAGVMQNPRHLVRRRGQEARLRCSPMKGHSHVYWYRQLPEEGLKFMVYLQKENIIDESGMPKERFSAEFPKEGPSILRIQQVVRGDSAAYFCASSPEQVGTEAFFGQGTRLTVV.

The CDR3 DNA is TGCGCCAGCAGCCAAGATTTAGGGACAGGTTATTATGGCTACACCTTC. Translating gives CASSQDLGTGYYGYTF. The rearrangement uses TRBV4-3 and TRBJ1-2; 8 nucleotides match TRBD1. This CDR3 is 16 amino acids long. CDR1 is LGHNA, CDR2 YSLEER, per germline. Trimming removed 0 bases from V and 5 bases from J; junction bases left unmatched: 8.

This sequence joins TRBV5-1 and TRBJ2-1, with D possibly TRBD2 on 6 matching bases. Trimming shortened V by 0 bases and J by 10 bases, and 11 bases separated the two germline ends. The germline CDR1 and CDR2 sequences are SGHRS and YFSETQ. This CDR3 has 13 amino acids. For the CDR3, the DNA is TGCGCCAGCAGCTTGGAGGGGCTAGCGGAGCAGTTCTTC. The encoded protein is CASSLEGLAEQFF.

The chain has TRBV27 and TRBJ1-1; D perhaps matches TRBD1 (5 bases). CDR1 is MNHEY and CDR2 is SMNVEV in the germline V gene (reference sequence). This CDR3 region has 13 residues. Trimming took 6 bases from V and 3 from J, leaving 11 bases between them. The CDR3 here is CASRPRQYTEAFF. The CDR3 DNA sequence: TGTGCCAGCAGACCTAGACAGTACACTGAAGCTTTCTTT.

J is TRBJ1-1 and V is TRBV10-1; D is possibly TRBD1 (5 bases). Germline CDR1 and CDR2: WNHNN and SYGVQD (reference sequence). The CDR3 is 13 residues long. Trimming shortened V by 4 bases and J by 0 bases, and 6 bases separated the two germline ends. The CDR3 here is CASSARVNTEAFF. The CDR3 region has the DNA TGCGCCAGCAGTGCCAGGGTGAACACTGAAGCTTTCTTT.

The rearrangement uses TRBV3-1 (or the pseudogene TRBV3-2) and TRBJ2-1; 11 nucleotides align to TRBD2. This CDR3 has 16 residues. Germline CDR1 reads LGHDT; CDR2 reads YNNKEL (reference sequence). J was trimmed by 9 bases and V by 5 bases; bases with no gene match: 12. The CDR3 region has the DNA TGTGCCAGCAGCAACCCTTATAGCGGGGGGGAGGGTGAGCAGTTCTTC. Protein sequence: CASSNPYSGGEGEQFF.

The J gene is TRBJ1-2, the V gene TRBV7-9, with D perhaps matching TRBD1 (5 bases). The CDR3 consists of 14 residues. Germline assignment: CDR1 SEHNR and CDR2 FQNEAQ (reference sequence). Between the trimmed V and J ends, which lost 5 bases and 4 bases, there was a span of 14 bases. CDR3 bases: TGTGCCAGCAGCCTAGAAAGGGGCAGCTATGGCTACACCTTC. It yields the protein CASSLERGSYGYTF.

The CDR3 sequence is CASSFQNSPLHF. Written as DNA, the CDR3 is TGTGCCAGCAGCTTCCAGAATTCACCCCTCCACTTT. V gene TRBV7-2 combines with J gene TRBJ1-6; no clear D. The germline CDR1 and CDR2 sequences are SGHTA and FQGNSA. With 3 bases removed from V and 7 bases from J, the gap between germline ends came to 4 bases. This CDR3 spans 12 amino acids.

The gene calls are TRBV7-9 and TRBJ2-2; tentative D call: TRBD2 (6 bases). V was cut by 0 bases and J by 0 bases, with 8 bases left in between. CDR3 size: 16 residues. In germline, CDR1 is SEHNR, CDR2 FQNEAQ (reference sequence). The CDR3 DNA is TGTGCCAGCAGCTTAGCAGGCGGGGCGAACACCGGGGAGCTGTTTTTT. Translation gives CASSLAGGANTGELFF.

This CDR3 reads CASSDFSREWQETQYF. CDR3 nucleotide sequence: TGTGCCAGCAGCGATTTTTCCCGCGAGTGGCAAGAGACCCAGTACTTC. The rearrangement links TRBV2 to TRBJ2-5; D is ambiguous. Per the germline V gene, CDR1 is SNHLY and CDR2 is FYNNEI. The CDR3 loop spans 16 amino acids. Trimming stripped 6 bases from V and 2 bases from J, with 19 bases between.

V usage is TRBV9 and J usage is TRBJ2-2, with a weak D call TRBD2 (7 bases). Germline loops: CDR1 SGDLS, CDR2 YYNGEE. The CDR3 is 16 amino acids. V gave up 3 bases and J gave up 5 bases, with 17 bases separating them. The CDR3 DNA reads TGTGCCAGCAGCGAGGGGGAGGGCATATTTACCGGGGAGCTGTTTTTT. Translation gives CASSEGEGIFTGELFF.

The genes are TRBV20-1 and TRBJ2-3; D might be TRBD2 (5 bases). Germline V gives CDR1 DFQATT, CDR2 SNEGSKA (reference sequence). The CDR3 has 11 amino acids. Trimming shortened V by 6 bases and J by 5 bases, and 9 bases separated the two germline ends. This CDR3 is CSADLGDTQYF. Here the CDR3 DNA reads TGCAGTGCGGACTTAGGAGATACGCAGTATTTT.